This T cell receptor beta chain derives from a study of radiation and T cells in renal cell carcinoma (dated by TCRdb to about 2020). General notes on the study: The samples were obtained from a clinical trial, where primary renal cell carcinomas were treated with 15 Gy stereotactic body radiation therapy and then removed by nephrectomy 4 weeks afterward. In total, some 50 samples, comprising 26 tumors and some 27 peripheral blood samples, were subjected to TCR beta sequencing. Across all 50 or so samples, 4,016,671 unique CDR3 nucleotide sequences encoding some 3,000,000 unique CDR3 amino acid sequences were identified.

The time point label, read with the paper, signifies: baseline pretreatment blood. What the treatment or condition label conveys for this sample: 15 Gy SBRT to primary tumor, nephrectomy 4 weeks later. To follow tumor-enriched clonotypes, serial peripheral blood was collected from radiation-treated patients at baseline and at 2 weeks and 4 weeks after SBRT. Renal cell carcinoma with clear cell pathology was present in all patients. Genomic DNA for TCR sequencing was prepared using the QIAamp DNA Blood Mini Kit (Qiagen). The analyses included only samples that passed all quality control checks. The full study reports these points: Because pretreatment tumor biopsies were not available, the study could not determine whether clonotypes were already present within the tumor at baseline. With a single-armed trial design, the study had no way to address how radiation dose or scheduling affects the TCR repertoire. Top tumor clonotypes rose in blood from baseline to 2 weeks post-radiation, then contracted by 4 weeks, suggesting transient expansion of tumor-resident clones. Changes in the blood repertoire were not tracked past 4 weeks after treatment.

A note on this clone: The antigen this receptor binds is unknown. Base qualities were left out, and no much larger clone turns up one base away.

The CDR3 starts with the cysteine, ends with the phenylalanine, and has 11 residues. Kept here is only the CDR3 DNA, which spans 33 bases and is read in frame from base 1. Trimmed from V: 6 bases; trimmed from J: 10 bases; junction bases lacking a gene match: 5. CDR1 MNHEY and CDR2 SVGAGI were looked up in the germline V gene. TCR beta libraries were generated from genomic DNA with the immunoSEQ kit, following the manufacturer's recommendations. To prepare the libraries, a first multiplex PCR with proprietary primers was run, followed by a second PCR that added unique barcodes, and a bead cleanup was done after each round. Each sample batch included a kit-provided positive control reaction and a negative control reaction. The final libraries were assessed on an Agilent 4200 TapeStation D1000 ScreenTape, pooled by volume, and quantified by qPCR. Sequencing was performed on an Illumina NextSeq500 with a MidOutput 150-cycle cartridge, and 156 Read1 and 15 Index1 cycles were run with kit custom primers. The pooled library was loaded at approximately 0.97 pM with about 18% PhiX control spiked in. For the original study's pipeline: Vendor-processed data were analyzed in R, with a clonotype defined as all T cells sharing the same CDR3 nucleotide sequence. In the clone abundance analyses, frequencies were normalized to the 10,000 most abundant clones in each sample. Public T cell clones, which averaged fewer than five per sample, were excluded before analysis. Tumor-enriched and baseline blood-enriched clonotypes were defined by at least a 32-fold difference in abundance between compartments. A beta-binomial differential abundance model was used to identify clonotypes that expanded or contracted between blood time points. Similarity between tumor and blood repertoires was quantified using the Baroni-Urbani and Buser coefficient, and groups were compared with two-tailed Wilcoxon tests in R. TCRdb stores this immuneACCESS table with in-frame sequences only. Part of the clones is absent; in the studies checked, under half of the shortfall reflects unresolved V genes, and no reason is known for the rest. V and J calls and clone size come straight from that table; D and trimming were deduced from the DNA. Recorded for this sample are 45,000 to 65,000 clones; around 72% of them occurred a single time. The ten top clones hold 7.3% of the sample.

The chain links TRBV6-5 with TRBJ1-2; 7 junctional bases match TRBD1. The clonotype comes from a man aged 55 to 69 with renal cell carcinoma. This sample comprised blood, obtained from a patient whose treatment included radiotherapy and nephrectomy. For the CDR3, the sequence is CASSDRVYYTF. The base sequence is TGTGCCAGCAGCGACAGGGTGTACTACACCTTC.